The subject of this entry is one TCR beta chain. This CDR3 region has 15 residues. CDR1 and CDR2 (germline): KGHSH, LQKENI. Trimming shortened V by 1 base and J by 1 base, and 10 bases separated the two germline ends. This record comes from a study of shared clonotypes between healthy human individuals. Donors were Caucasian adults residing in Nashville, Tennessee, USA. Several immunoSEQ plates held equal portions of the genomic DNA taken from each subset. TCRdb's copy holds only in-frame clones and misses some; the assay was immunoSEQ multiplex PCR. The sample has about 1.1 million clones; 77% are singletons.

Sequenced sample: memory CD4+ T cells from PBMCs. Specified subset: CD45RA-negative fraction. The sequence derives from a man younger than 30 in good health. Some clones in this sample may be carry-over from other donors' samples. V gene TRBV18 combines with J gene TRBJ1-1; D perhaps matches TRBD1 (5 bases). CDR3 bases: TGTGCCAGCTCACCACAGAGAACAGGGAACACTGAAGCTTTCTTT. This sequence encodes CASSPQRTGNTEAFF.